Below, 30 T cell receptor beta chains from the same sample are listed, as sequenced in a study of T-cell reconstitution after alpha-beta-depleted transplantation in children. Preparation of the TCRbeta library was carried out with unique molecular identifiers. TCRdb re-called the PCR reads with MiXCR, one entry per CDR3 protein. The table records hundreds of thousands of distinct CDR3 sequences, roughly 13% of them present only once. This specimen consisted of PBMCs, mostly from graft donor cells, obtained 360 days after TCRalphabeta/CD19-depleted stem cell transplant. The receptors shown here come from a male patient aged 5 to 17 who had a stem cell transplant for acute myeloid leukemia, so the T cells may come from the graft donor.

This clonotype was observed a handful of times. The rearrangement uses TRBV28 and TRBJ2-1, with D tentatively TRBD2 (5 bases). The germline CDR1 and CDR2 sequences are MDHEN and SYDVKM. V lost 3 bases, J lost 0 bases, and 9 bases lay in between. The CDR3 is made up of 15 amino acids. The CDR3 reads CASSFGGYSYNEQFF. In DNA, the CDR3 is TGTGCCAGCAGTTTCGGCGGGTACTCCTACAATGAGCAGTTCTTC. The full variable domain, its missing parts supplied by reference TRBV28 and TRBJ2-1, is DVKVTQSSRYLVKRTGEKVFLECVQDMDHENMFWYRQDPGLGLRLIYFSYDVKMKEKGDIPEGYSVSREKKERFSLILESASTNQTSMYLCASSFGGYSYNEQFFGPGTRLTVL.

This clonotype has only a few counts. CDR3 DNA sequence: TGTGCCAGCACCCTCCAGACTAGCGGGATAATCGAGACCCAGTACTTC. This translates into CASTLQTSGIIETQYF. V is TRBV12-3 or TRBV12-4 and J is TRBJ2-5, with TRBD2 matching 11 bases. V lost 7 bases, J lost 5 bases, and 12 bases stayed unmatched. The CDR3 sequence is 16 residues long.

This clonotype was counted ten times or more. The CDR3 DNA sequence: TGTGCCAGCGCATCACATGGTTTGGGAGAGACCCAGTACTTC. This gives the protein CASASHGLGETQYF. The chain combines TRBV27 with TRBJ2-5; unclear D gene. Per germline, CDR1 MNHEY and CDR2 SMNVEV (reference sequence). The CDR3 length is 14 residues. Between the trimmed V and J ends, which lost 8 bases and 4 bases, there was a span of 17 bases.

This clonotype was counted many times. This chain joins TRBV24-1 and TRBJ2-1, with unresolved D. The CDR3 spans 15 residues. From germline, CDR1 is KGHDR and CDR2 SFDVKD. Trimming took off 1 base at V and 4 bases at J, with 10 bases between the two ends. The CDR3 sequence is CATSDFGKGYNEQFF. Written as DNA, the CDR3 is TGTGCCACCAGTGATTTTGGGAAAGGGTACAATGAGCAGTTCTTC.

This chain uses TRBV7-2 with TRBJ2-1, with D possibly called TRBD1 or TRBD2 (5 bases each). With 0 bases removed from V and 4 bases from J, the gap between germline ends came to 10 bases. This CDR3 comprises 15 residues. Germline CDR1 is SGHTA and CDR2 is FQGNSA. CDR3 nucleotides: TGTGCCAGCAGCTTAGCCCCGGGACCTTACAATGAGCAGTTCTTC. Residues: CASSLAPGPYNEQFF.

The sample holds a few counts of this clonotype. This chain links TRBV6-5 with TRBJ1-5, with no clear D. V shed 8 bases and J shed 1 base, with 9 bases lying between them. This CDR3 has 13 amino acids. Per the germline V gene, CDR1 is MNHEY and CDR2 is SVGAGI. CDR3 sequence reads: CASLDYSNQPQHF. The CDR3 coding sequence is TGTGCCAGCCTCGACTACAGCAATCAGCCCCAGCATTTT.

Ten or more counts support this clonotype. This chain uses TRBV20-1 with TRBJ1-6; 8 nucleotides match TRBD1. The CDR3 is made up of 14 amino acids. J lost 7 bases, V lost 6 bases, and 8 bases had no gene match. Germline CDR1 DFQATT, CDR2 SNEGSKA (reference sequence). CDR3 sequence: CSADRETRNSPLHF. CDR3 coding DNA: TGCAGTGCGGACAGGGAGACGAGAAATTCACCCCTCCACTTT.

This clonotype was detected many times. The chain combines TRBV29-1 with TRBJ2-7, with D unresolved. The CDR3 consists of 11 residues. Germline values: CDR1 SQVTM, CDR2 ANQGSEA. The ends were cut back, 7 bases at V and 7 bases at J, with 14 bases in the middle. The CDR3 DNA is TGCAGCGGAAAAGACCTGGGGGAGCAGTACTTC. Translating gives CSGKDLGEQYF.

This sequence joins TRBV30 and TRBJ2-7, with D perhaps matching TRBD2 (5 bases). V dropped 3 bases and J dropped 7 bases, with 13 bases sitting between them. This CDR3 contains 12 residues. Germline CDR1 and CDR2: GTSNPN and SVGIG (reference sequence). In DNA, the CDR3 is TGTGCCTGGAGCCCGAGTGGGAGTGAGCAGTACTTC. Translated, it gives CAWSPSGSEQYF.

This clonotype has more than one count but fewer than ten. This chain connects TRBV28 to TRBJ2-7; 8 bases align to TRBD1. V lost 5 bases, J lost 2 bases, and 8 bases stayed unmatched. The length of the CDR3 is 15 residues. Germline loops: CDR1 MDHEN, CDR2 SYDVKM. CDR3 sequence reads: CASSTTGGRAYEQYF. In DNA form, the CDR3 reads TGTGCCAGCAGTACCACAGGGGGAAGGGCCTACGAGCAGTACTTC.

This clonotype occurred a few times. The V gene is TRBV10-3, the J gene TRBJ1-5, with D hard to call. Germline V gene sequence: CDR1 ENHRY, CDR2 SYGVKD. The CDR3 has 15 amino acids. V lost 3 bases and J 3 bases, leaving 12 bases between the germline ends. The CDR3 region is CAISDTNTPNQPQHF. The CDR3, as DNA: TGTGCCATCAGTGATACCAACACCCCCAATCAGCCCCAGCATTTT.

The CDR3 region is CAWSKGITPSGANVLTF. The CDR3 nucleotides are TGTGCCTGGAGTAAGGGGATCACTCCCTCTGGGGCCAACGTCCTGACTTTC. The genes are TRBV30 and TRBJ2-6; weak D call: TRBD1 (5 bases). Trimming left V 2 bases short and J 0 bases short, with 14 bases between. CDR1 GTSNPN and CDR2 SVGIG come from the germline V gene (reference sequence). This CDR3 is built from 17 residues.

The chain carries TRBV28 and TRBJ1-2; TRBD1 aligns across 7 bases. Germline V lookup: CDR1 MDHEN, CDR2 SYDVKM. This CDR3 is 16 amino acids long. The trim removed 8 bases at V and 4 bases at J, leaving 16 bases unmatched. The CDR3: CASFRGRPHTSYGYTF. As DNA, the CDR3 is TGTGCCAGCTTCAGGGGGAGGCCTCATACTTCCTATGGCTACACCTTC.

V is TRBV25-1 and J is TRBJ1-2, with TRBD1 matching 7 bases. The CDR3 is made up of 15 amino acids. The ends lost 4 bases at V and 2 bases at J; junction bases unmatched: 7. CDR1 is MGHDK, CDR2 SYGVNS, per germline. The CDR3 reads CASSVQGMGNYGYTF. The DNA of the CDR3 is TGTGCCAGCAGTGTACAGGGGATGGGCAACTATGGCTACACCTTC.

This clonotype has at least ten counts. V usage is TRBV20-1 and J usage is TRBJ2-5; D gene ambiguous. This CDR3 is built from 12 residues. Trimming took off 0 bases at V and 4 bases at J, with 6 bases between the two ends. Germline V CDR1 and CDR2: DFQATT, SNEGSKA (reference sequence). The CDR3 coding sequence is TGCAGTGCTAGAGACCTAGGAGAGACCCAGTACTTC. Translated: CSARDLGETQYF.

This clonotype was found many times. The genes are TRBV6-2 or TRBV6-3 and TRBJ2-2; TRBD2 is a possible D gene (5 bases). The CDR3 totals 14 residues. Germline V gives CDR1 MNHEY, CDR2 SVGEGT. Trimming cost V 8 bases and J 7 bases, with 17 bases left between them. For the CDR3, the DNA is TGTGCCAGCGCTGGACTCCTTACAAGCGGGGAGCTGTTTTTT. It encodes CASAGLLTSGELFF.

The rearrangement uses TRBV29-1 and TRBJ2-3, with 16 bases aligning to TRBD2. With 7 bases clipped from V and 6 bases from J, the junction kept 10 bases outside the gene matches. This CDR3 has 16 amino acids. Germline V gene lookup returns CDR1 SQVTM and CDR2 ANQGSEA. The CDR3, as DNA: TGCAGCGGGGGACTAGCGGGAGGGCCTATGATTGATACGCAGTATTTT. This translates into CSGGLAGGPMIDTQYF.

This clonotype came up many times. This rearrangement joins TRBV12-3 or TRBV12-4 to TRBJ2-3, with D possibly matching TRBD2 (5 bases). V was pared by 5 bases and J by 8 bases, with 11 bases between. The CDR3 contains 12 residues. CDR3 nucleotides: TGTGCCAGCAGTCCGCCGGGAATTACGCAGTATTTT. Protein product: CASSPPGITQYF.

The genes are TRBV6-2 or TRBV6-3 and TRBJ2-1; D unclear. The germline gives CDR1 MNHEY, CDR2 SVGEGT. The ends were cut back, 8 bases at V and 0 bases at J, with 17 bases in the middle. The CDR3 loop spans 16 amino acids. The CDR3 nucleotides are TGTGCCAGCCGCTCAAGGGCCTCGGGCTCCTACAATGAGCAGTTCTTC. It specifies CASRSRASGSYNEQFF.

This clonotype was counted many times. The rearrangement uses TRBV20-1 and TRBJ2-7; D gene ambiguous. V dropped 5 bases and J dropped 4 bases, with 9 bases sitting between them. The CDR3 has 11 amino acids. Germline V gene data show CDR1 as DFQATT and CDR2 as SNEGSKA (reference sequence). DNA of the CDR3: TGCAGTGCTCTGGAAACTTACGAGCAGTACTTC. Translation gives CSALETYEQYF.

The table lists this clonotype with many counts. The rearrangement links TRBV20-1 to TRBJ2-3; D not resolved. This CDR3 spans 11 amino acids. Between the trimmed V and J ends, which lost 4 bases and 1 base, there was a span of 3 bases. Germline V gene sequence: CDR1 DFQATT, CDR2 SNEGSKA (reference sequence). DNA of the CDR3: TGCAGTGCTACCCGCACAGATACGCAGTATTTT. Residues: CSATRTDTQYF.

The sample holds a few counts of this clonotype. The chain carries TRBV30 and TRBJ1-5; D is unresolved. V lost 0 bases, J lost 5 bases, and 11 bases lay in between. Per the germline V gene, CDR1 is GTSNPN and CDR2 is SVGIG (reference sequence). The CDR3 totals 14 residues. The DNA for the CDR3 is TGTGCCTGGAGTGTATACCGGGCAGATCAGCCCCAGCATTTT. As protein: CAWSVYRADQPQHF.

In its sample, this clonotype was seen a few times. CDR3 region: CASSEYKKTQQETQYF. CDR3 DNA sequence: TGTGCCAGCAGTGAATATAAAAAGACTCAGCAAGAGACCCAGTACTTC. V usage is TRBV25-1 and J usage is TRBJ2-5; D call uncertain. CDR3 length equals 16 residues. Germline CDR1 MGHDK, CDR2 SYGVNS. Between the trimmed V and J ends, which lost 0 bases and 2 bases, there was a span of 13 bases.

V and J are TRBV28 and TRBJ1-5; a weak D match, TRBD1 (6 bases). V was trimmed by 5 bases and J by 0 bases, leaving 29 bases between them. The CDR3 runs to 21 residues. CDR1 and CDR2 (germline): MDHEN, SYDVKM. The CDR3 DNA reads TGTGCCAGCAGTACGAAGTGGGGCGGTGGGGACAAAGCATATAGCAATCAGCCCCAGCATTTT. It encodes CASSTKWGGGDKAYSNQPQHF.

This clonotype has only a few counts. The chain couples TRBV7-2 to TRBJ2-3, with a possible D match to TRBD2 (5 bases). Deletions cut 4 bases from V and 2 bases from J, with 13 bases between. This CDR3 contains 15 residues. Germline values: CDR1 SGHTA, CDR2 FQGNSA. CDR3 in DNA: TGTGCCAGCAGCTCGCTAGCCGGACCCACAGATACGCAGTATTTT. Translation gives CASSSLAGPTDTQYF.

The V gene is TRBV20-1, the J gene TRBJ2-3, with 13 bases identical to TRBD2. V trimming: 3 bases; J trimming: 5 bases; junction bases outside the gene matches: 5. Germline V gene lookup returns CDR1 DFQATT and CDR2 SNEGSKA (reference sequence). CDR3 length: 15 residues. CDR3 sequence: CSASSGTSGVDTQYF. CDR3 sequence (DNA): TGCAGTGCTAGTTCAGGGACTAGCGGGGTAGATACGCAGTATTTT.

This chain joins TRBV20-1 and TRBJ2-4, with 12 positions matching TRBD2. Germline loops: CDR1 DFQATT, CDR2 SNEGSKA (reference sequence). The ends lost 5 bases at V and 1 base at J; junction bases unmatched: 3. The CDR3 extends over 15 amino acids. The DNA for the CDR3 is TGCAGTGCTCCTCTAGCGGGAGGGGCCAAAAACATTCAGTACTTC. Translation: CSAPLAGGAKNIQYF.

The rearrangement links TRBV6-5 to TRBJ2-5, with TRBD1 as a possible D gene (6 bases). Looked up from germline, CDR1 is MNHEY and CDR2 is SVGAGI. This CDR3 spans 16 amino acids. Trimming left V 0 bases short and J 4 bases short, with 15 bases between. CDR3 protein: CASSYSLPGVRETQYF. The DNA of the CDR3 is TGTGCCAGCAGTTACTCCCTTCCAGGGGTCCGAGAGACCCAGTACTTC.

This clonotype was observed a handful of times. The V call is TRBV28, the J call TRBJ2-7; a possible D gene is TRBD2 (5 bases). CDR3 size: 14 residues. Germline-derived CDR1 and CDR2 are MDHEN and SYDVKM. V was pared by 3 bases and J by 3 bases, with 12 bases between. The CDR3 DNA reads TGTGCCAGCAGTTTGCATTCTAGCAGCTACGAGCAGTACTTC. Its protein is CASSLHSSSYEQYF.

The rearrangement joins TRBV20-1 to TRBJ1-5; the D gene is possibly TRBD1 (5 bases). This CDR3 spans 10 amino acids. Germline assignment: CDR1 DFQATT and CDR2 SNEGSKA (reference sequence). V lost 7 bases and J lost 7, with 8 bases in between. This CDR3 reads CSVGEQPQHF. CDR3 nucleotides: TGCAGTGTAGGGGAGCAGCCCCAGCATTTT.